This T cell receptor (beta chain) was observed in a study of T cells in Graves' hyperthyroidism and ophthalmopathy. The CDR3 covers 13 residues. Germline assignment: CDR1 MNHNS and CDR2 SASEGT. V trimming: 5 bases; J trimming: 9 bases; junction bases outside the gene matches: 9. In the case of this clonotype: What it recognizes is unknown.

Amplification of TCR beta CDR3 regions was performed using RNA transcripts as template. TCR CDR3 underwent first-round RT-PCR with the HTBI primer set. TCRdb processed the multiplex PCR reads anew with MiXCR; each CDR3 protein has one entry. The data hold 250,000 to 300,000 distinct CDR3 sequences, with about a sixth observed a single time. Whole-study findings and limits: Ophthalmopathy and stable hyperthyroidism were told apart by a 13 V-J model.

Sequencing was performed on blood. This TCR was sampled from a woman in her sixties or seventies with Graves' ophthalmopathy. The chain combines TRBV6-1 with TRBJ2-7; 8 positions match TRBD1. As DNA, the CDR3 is TGTGCCAGCAGTACGGACAGGGTACACGCGCAGTACTTC. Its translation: CASSTDRVHAQYF.